The entry that follows covers one T cell receptor beta chain sequence. Its antigen is undetermined. Clones were read by immunoSEQ multiplex PCR, and TCRdb kept only the in-frame ones, dropping some. The table shows 90,000 to 120,000 clones, with about 90% occurring only once. The record originates from a study of T cell responses to AZD1222 COVID-19 vaccine. Notes on the study in general: Donors were largely white British and mainly female; clonal diversity was possibly underestimated. Only a handful of AZD1222 recipients tested seropositive at baseline. At 160-218 and 743-854, vaccine-associated CD4 TCRs were dominant, and they spanned spike.

The CDR3 runs 16 residues. Trimming took 8 bases from V and 10 from J, leaving 27 bases between them. Per the germline V gene, CDR1 is WSHSY and CDR2 is SAAADI. This material consisted of peripheral blood, taken on day 0 of AZD1222 vaccination. The J gene is TRBJ1-5, the V gene TRBV10-2, with D perhaps TRBD1 (6 bases). The clonotype was recovered from an adult in good health. DNA for the CDR3: TGCGCCAGCGGTCCAAGAGAAGGGGGACCCGTCCTACCCCAGCATTTT. Its protein product is CASGPREGGPVLPQHF.